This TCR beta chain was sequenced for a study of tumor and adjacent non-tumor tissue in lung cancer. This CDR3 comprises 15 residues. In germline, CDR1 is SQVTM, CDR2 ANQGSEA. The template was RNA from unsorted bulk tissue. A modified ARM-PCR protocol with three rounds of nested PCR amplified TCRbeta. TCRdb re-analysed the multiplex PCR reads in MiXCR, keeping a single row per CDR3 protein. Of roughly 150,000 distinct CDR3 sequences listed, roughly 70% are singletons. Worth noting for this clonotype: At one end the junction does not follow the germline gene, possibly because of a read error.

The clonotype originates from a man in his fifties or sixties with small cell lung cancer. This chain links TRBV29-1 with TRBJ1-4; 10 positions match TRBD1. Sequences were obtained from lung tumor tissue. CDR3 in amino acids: CIVGFAGQGNKKLFF. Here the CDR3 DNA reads TGCATCGTGGGGTTTGCGGGACAGGGGAATAAAAAACTATTTTTT.